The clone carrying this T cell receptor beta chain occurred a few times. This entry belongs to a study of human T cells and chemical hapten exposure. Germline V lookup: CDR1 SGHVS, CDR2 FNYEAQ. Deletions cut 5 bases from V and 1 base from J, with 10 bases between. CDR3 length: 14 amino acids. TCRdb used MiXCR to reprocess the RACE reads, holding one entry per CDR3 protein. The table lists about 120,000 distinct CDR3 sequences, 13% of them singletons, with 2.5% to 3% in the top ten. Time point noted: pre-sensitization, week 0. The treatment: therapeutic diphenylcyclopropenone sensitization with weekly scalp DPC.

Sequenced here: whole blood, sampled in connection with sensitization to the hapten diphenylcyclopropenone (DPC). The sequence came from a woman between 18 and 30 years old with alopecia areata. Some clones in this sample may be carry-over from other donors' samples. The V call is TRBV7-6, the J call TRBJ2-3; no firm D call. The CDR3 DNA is TGTGCCAGCAGCCCTGTCCCCGGCACAGATACGCAGTATTTT. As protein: CASSPVPGTDTQYF.